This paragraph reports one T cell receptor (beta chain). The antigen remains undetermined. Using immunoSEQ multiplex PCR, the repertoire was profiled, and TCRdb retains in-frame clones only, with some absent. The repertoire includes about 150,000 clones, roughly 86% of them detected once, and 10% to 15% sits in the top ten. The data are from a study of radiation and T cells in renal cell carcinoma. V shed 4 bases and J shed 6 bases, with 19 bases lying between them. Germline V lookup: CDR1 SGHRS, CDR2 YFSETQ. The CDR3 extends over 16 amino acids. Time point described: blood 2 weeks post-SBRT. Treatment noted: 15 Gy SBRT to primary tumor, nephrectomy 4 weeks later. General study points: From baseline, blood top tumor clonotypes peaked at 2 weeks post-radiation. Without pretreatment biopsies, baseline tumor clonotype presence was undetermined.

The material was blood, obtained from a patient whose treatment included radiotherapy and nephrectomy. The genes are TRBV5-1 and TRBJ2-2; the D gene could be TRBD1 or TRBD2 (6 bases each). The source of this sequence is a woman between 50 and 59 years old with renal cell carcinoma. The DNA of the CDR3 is TGCGCCAGCAGCCCGGGGGCGGGGATGGAGCCCGGGGAGCTGTTTTTT. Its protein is CASSPGAGMEPGELFF.